This T cell receptor (beta chain) was retrieved from a study of T cell changes during pregnancy in multiple sclerosis. Here immunoSEQ multiplex PCR was the method, and the copy in TCRdb shows in-frame clones only, minus some. The repertoire holds about 61,000 clones, with 88% as singletons. Sequences were derived from peripheral blood, sampled in the first trimester of pregnancy. The receptor's source is a female donor with multiple sclerosis, enrolled in a pregnancy study.

The CDR3 reads CASSYEGSGNTIYF. Written as DNA, the CDR3 is TGCGCCAGCAGCTACGAGGGCTCTGGAAACACCATATATTTT. The chain is built from TRBV5-1 and TRBJ1-3; unclear D gene. The germline V gene encodes CDR1 SGHRS and CDR2 YFSETQ. V lost 3 bases and J lost 0, with 7 bases in between. This CDR3 contains 14 residues.